This TCR beta chain was observed in a study of Tregs in tolerant kidney transplant recipients. Unstimulated regulatory T cells (CD4+CD25+CD127-), CD4+CD25- non-regulatory cells, CD4 and CD8 cells were FACS-sorted from thawed PBMCs. Profiled with immunoSEQ multiplex PCR; TCRdb holds only in-frame clones, not every one. The sample lists about 100,000 clones, 90% to 95% occurring once. The CDR3 runs to 18 residues. Germline-derived CDR1 and CDR2 are LNHDA and SQIVND (reference sequence). V shed 1 base, J shed 4 bases, and the junction held 5 bases outside the gene matches. The TCR sequence derives from a human donor who received a combined kidney and bone marrow transplant. The chain combines TRBV19 with TRBJ2-2; TRBD2 matches at 14 bases. Here the sequenced sample was CD4+ T cells from blood, taken before the transplant. CDR3 protein: CASSIVRTSGGSTGELFF. CDR3 DNA: TGTGCCAGTAGTATAGTCCGGACTAGCGGGGGGTCCACCGGGGAGCTGTTTTTT. Combining the CDR3 with reference TRBV19 and TRBJ2-2 gives the whole variable domain DGGITQSPKYLFRKEGQNVTLSCEQNLNHDAMYWYRQDPGQGLRLIYYSQIVNDFQKGDIAEGYSVSREKKESFPLTVTSAQKNPTAFYLCASSIVRTSGGSTGELFFGEGSRLTVL.